Given below is one T cell receptor beta chain in context. Looked up from germline, CDR1 is SGHDN and CDR2 is FVKESK. This CDR3 region has 15 residues. The V end was cut by 5 bases, the J end by 2 bases, with 15 bases between. This sample is drawn from a study of T cell responses to AZD1222 COVID-19 vaccine. Produced via immunoSEQ multiplex PCR; TCRdb's table is partial and in-frame only. The sample has around 71,000 clones, 82% seen once. The sample was peripheral blood, taken on day 0 of AZD1222 vaccination. This receptor was obtained from an adult in good health. The rearrangement joins TRBV14 to TRBJ1-1; possibly TRBD1 for D (6 bases). This chain's CDR3 is CASSASWTANTEAFF. The CDR3 DNA reads as TGTGCCAGCAGCGCCTCCTGGACAGCCAACACTGAAGCTTTCTTT. Drawing the rest from reference TRBV14 and TRBJ1-1, the complete variable domain is EAGVTQFPSHSVIEKGQTVTLRCDPISGHDNLYWYRRVMGKEIKFLLHFVKESKQDESGMPNNRFLAERTGGTYSTLKVQPAELEDSGVYFCASSASWTANTEAFFGQGTRLTVV.